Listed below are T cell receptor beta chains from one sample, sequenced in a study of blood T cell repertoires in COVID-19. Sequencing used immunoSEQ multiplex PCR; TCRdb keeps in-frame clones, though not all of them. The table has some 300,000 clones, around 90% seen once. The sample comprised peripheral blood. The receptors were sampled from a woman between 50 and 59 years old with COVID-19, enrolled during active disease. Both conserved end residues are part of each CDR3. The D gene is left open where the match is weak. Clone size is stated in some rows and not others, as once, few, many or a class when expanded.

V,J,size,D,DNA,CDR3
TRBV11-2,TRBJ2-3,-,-,TGTGCCAGCAGCTTAGATGTTCGAACTAGCACAGATACGCAGTATTTT,CASSLDVRTSTDTQYF
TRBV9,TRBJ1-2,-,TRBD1,TGTGCCAGCAGCGCGGGACAAAACTACAGGGGGCCCCTCGCATCTAACTATGGCTACACCTTC,CASSAGQNYRGPLASNYGYTF
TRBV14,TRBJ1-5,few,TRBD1,TGTGCCAGCAGCCTAACACAGGGGTTACCCCAGCATTTT,CASSLTQGLPQHF
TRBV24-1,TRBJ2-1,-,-,TGTGCCACCAGTGACTCCCGGGTCAATGAGCAGTTCTTC,CATSDSRVNEQFF
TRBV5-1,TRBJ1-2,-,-,TGCGCCAGCAGCCGGGGGGCCGGGTATGGCTACACCTTC,CASSRGAGYGYTF
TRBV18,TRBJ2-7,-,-,TGTGCCAGCTCACCTACATCGAACGAGCAGTACTTC,CASSPTSNEQYF
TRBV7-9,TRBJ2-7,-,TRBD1,TGTGCCAGCAGCCCCAGGACAGGGACCTACGAGCAGTACTTC,CASSPRTGTYEQYF
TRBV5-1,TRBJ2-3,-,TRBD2,TGCGCCAGCAGGGCGGGGGGCACAGATACGCAGTATTTT,CASRAGGTDTQYF
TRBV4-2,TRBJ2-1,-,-,TGTGCCAGCAGCCTAATGGGGCTAGCGGAGCAGTTCTTC,CASSLMGLAEQFF
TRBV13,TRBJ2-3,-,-,TGTGCCAGCAGCTTGGACTACACAGATACGCAGTATTTT,CASSLDYTDTQYF
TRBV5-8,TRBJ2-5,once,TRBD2,TGTGCCAGCAGCCCTAGCGGGAGGGCTGGGGAGACCCAGTACTTC,CASSPSGRAGETQYF
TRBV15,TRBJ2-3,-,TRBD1,TGTGCCACCAGCGTGAGGGGACAGAGCACAGATACGCAGTATTTT,CATSVRGQSTDTQYF
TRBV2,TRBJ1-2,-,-,TGTGCCAGCAGTGAGGCTCCTAAGGGGGGCTACACCTTC,CASSEAPKGGYTF
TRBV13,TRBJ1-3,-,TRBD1,TGTGCCAGCAGCTTAGGCCCAGGGGGTGGAAACACCATATATTTT,CASSLGPGGGNTIYF
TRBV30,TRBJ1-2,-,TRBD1,TGTGCCTGGAGTGCCGACAGGGACTATGGCTACACCTTC,CAWSADRDYGYTF
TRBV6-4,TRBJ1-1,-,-,TGTGCCAGCAGTGACCCCCGGGTAGGAGCTTTCTTT,CASSDPRVGAFF
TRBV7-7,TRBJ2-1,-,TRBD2,TGTGCCAGCAGCTCGGGACTAGCGGTGTACAATGAGCAGTTCTTC,CASSSGLAVYNEQFF
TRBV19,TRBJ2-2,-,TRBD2,TGTGCCACCAGGGGGACTAGCGGGAGGCCCGGGGAGCTGTTTTTT,CATRGTSGRPGELFF
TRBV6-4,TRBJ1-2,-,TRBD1,TGTGCCAGCAGTGATAGGACAGGAGGCTATGGCTACACCTTC,CASSDRTGGYGYTF
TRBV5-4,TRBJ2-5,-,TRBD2,TGTGCCAGCAGCTTATTAGCGGGAGTGACAGAGACCCAGTACTTC,CASSLLAGVTETQYF
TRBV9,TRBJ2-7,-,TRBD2,TGTGCCAGCAGCACTGGACTAGCGAACTACGAGCAGTACTTC,CASSTGLANYEQYF
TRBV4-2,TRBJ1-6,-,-,TGTGCCAGCAGCCAAGATAACAGGGCAAATTCACCCCTCCACTTT,CASSQDNRANSPLHF
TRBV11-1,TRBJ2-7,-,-,TGTGCCAGCAGCTTTCTCGTTTCGTCCGAGCAGTACTTC,CASSFLVSSEQYF
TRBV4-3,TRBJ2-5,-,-,TGCGCCAGCAGCCGGGACTTACAAGAGACCCAGTACTTC,CASSRDLQETQYF
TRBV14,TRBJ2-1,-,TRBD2,TGTGCCAGCAGCAGGCTAGCGGGAGGCACTGGGTGGAATGAGCAGTTCTTC,CASSRLAGGTGWNEQFF
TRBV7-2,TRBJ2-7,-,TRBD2,TGTGCCAGCAGTTGGACTAGCGGGAGCTCCTACGAGCAGTACTTC,CASSWTSGSSYEQYF
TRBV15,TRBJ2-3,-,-,TGTGCCACCAGCAGAGGGATAAGGGACTCAGATACGCAGTATTTT,CATSRGIRDSDTQYF
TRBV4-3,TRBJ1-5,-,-,TGCGCCAGCAGCCCCCTCCTTGGGGGGAATCAGCCCCAGCATTTT,CASSPLLGGNQPQHF
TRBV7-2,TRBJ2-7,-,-,TGTGCCAGCAGCGCCCAGGGGCCGGGGTTGGACGAGCAGTACTTC,CASSAQGPGLDEQYF
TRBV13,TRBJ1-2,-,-,TGTGCCAGCAGTCCCCGGGTGAACTATGGCTACACCTTC,CASSPRVNYGYTF
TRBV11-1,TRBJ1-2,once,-,TGTGCCAGCAGCTTACAGGGCTATGGCTACACCTTC,CASSLQGYGYTF
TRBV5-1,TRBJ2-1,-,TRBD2,TGCGCCAGCAGCCTCAATTTACTAGCGGGTATAAACAATGAGCAGTTCTTC,CASSLNLLAGINNEQFF
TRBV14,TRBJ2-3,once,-,TGTGCCAGCAGCCAAGCTCGACCCGGGAAGGATACGCAGTATTTT,CASSQARPGKDTQYF
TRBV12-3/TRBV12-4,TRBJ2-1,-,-,TGTGCCAGCAGTTTACACGGTGAGCAGTTCTTC,CASSLHGEQFF
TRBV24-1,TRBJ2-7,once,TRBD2,TGTGCCACCAGTGATTGGAGCGGGGGAGCCATTTACGAGCAGTACTTC,CATSDWSGGAIYEQYF
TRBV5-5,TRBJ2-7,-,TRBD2,TGTGCCAGCAGCTTCGTCGGCGGGAGCTCCTACGAGCAGTACTTC,CASSFVGGSSYEQYF
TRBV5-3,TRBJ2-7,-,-,TGTGCCAGAAGCTTGGTGGCCGGGATTAGGGAGGATCGCGACGAGCAGTACTTC,CARSLVAGIREDRDEQYF
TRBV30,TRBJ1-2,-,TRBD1,TGTGCCTGGAGTGGGAACCGGGACAGGGGAGGCTATGGCTACACCTTC,CAWSGNRDRGGYGYTF
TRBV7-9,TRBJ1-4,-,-,TGTGCCAGCAGCTCTGGGCCTGGCCGGAAAAAACTGTTTTTT,CASSSGPGRKKLFF
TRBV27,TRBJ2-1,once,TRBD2,TGTGCCAGCAGCCTCGCCCTCGGGACTAGCGGGAGATGGGAGCAGTTCTTC,CASSLALGTSGRWEQFF
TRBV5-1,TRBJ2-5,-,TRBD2,TGCGCCAGCAGCCCGGGGGAAACTAGCGGGGTGTACCAAGAGACCCAGTACTTC,CASSPGETSGVYQETQYF
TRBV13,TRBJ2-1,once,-,TGTGCCAGCAGCTTAGCTGCGGAAAGCTCCTACAATGAGCAGTTCTTC,CASSLAAESSYNEQFF
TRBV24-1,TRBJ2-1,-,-,TGTGCCACCAGTGATTCTGCGGGACTCTTTCCGGGCAATGAGCAGTTCTTC,CATSDSAGLFPGNEQFF
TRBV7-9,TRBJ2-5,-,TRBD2,TGTGCCAGCAGCTCTAGCGGGACTAGGCCCCAAGAGACCCAGTACTTC,CASSSSGTRPQETQYF
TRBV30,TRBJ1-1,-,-,TGTGCCTGGAGCCCTCAGGGTGAAGCTTTCTTT,CAWSPQGEAFF
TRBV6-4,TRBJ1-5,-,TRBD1,TGTGCCAGCAGTGACTCGAGCAGGGGGCCGTCCTTAAGCAATCAGCCCCAGCATTTT,CASSDSSRGPSLSNQPQHF